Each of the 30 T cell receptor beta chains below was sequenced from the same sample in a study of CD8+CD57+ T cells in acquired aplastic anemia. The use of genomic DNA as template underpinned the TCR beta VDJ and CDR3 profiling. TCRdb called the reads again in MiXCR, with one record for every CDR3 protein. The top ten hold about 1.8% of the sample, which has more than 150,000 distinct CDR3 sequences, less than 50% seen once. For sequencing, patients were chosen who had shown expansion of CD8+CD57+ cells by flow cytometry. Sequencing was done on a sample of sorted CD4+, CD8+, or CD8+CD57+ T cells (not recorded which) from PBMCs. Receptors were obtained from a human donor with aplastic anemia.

CDR3 DNA: TGCGCCAGCAGCCAAGTGATTAGCGGGAGGACAGATACGCAGTATTTT. Translated: CASSQVISGRTDTQYF. The chain couples TRBV4-3 to TRBJ2-3; 10 nucleotides align to TRBD2. Looked up from germline, CDR1 is LGHNA and CDR2 is YSLEER. There are 16 residues in the CDR3. V trimming: 1 base; J trimming: 3 bases; junction bases outside the gene matches: 4.

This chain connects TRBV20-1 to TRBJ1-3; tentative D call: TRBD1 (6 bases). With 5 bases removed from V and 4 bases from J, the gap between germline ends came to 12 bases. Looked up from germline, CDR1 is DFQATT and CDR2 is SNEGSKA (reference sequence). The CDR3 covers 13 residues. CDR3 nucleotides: TGCAGTGCTCGCTATGACAGGGGAAACACCATATATTTT. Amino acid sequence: CSARYDRGNTIYF.

The CDR3 spells CASSFGQGAGELFF. CDR3 in DNA: TGTGCCAGCAGTTTCGGGCAGGGGGCCGGGGAGCTGTTTTTT. The chain employs TRBV2 and TRBJ2-2; 7 nucleotides agree with TRBD1. This CDR3 is 14 amino acids long. V trimming: 5 bases; J trimming: 6 bases; junction bases outside the gene matches: 6. CDR1 is SNHLY and CDR2 is FYNNEI in the germline V gene.

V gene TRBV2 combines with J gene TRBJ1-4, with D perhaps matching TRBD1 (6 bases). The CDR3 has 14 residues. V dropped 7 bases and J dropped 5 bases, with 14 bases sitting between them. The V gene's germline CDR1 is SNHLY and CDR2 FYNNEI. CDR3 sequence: CASKLGGGNEKLFF. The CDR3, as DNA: TGTGCCAGCAAGTTAGGGGGAGGGAATGAAAAACTGTTTTTT.

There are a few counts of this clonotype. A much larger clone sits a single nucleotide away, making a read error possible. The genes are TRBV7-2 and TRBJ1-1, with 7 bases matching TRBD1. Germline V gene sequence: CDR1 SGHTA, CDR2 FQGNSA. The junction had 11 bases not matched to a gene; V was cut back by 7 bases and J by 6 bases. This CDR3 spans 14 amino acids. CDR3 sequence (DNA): TGTGCCAGCAAACGCTCAGGGGGAATCTCTGAAGCTTTCTTT. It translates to CASKRSGGISEAFF. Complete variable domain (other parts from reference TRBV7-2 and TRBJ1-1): GAGVSQSPSNKVTEKGKDVELRCDPISGHTALYWYRQSLGQGLEFLIYFQGNSAPDKSGLPSDRFSAERTGGSVSTLTIQRTQQEDSAVYLCASKRSGGISEAFFGQGTRLTVV.

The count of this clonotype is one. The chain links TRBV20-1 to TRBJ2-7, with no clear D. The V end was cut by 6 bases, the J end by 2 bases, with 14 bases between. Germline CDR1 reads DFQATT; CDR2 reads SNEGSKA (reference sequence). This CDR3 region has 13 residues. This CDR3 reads CSATAQGPYEQYF. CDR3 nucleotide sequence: TGCAGTGCCACTGCTCAAGGCCCCTACGAGCAGTACTTC.

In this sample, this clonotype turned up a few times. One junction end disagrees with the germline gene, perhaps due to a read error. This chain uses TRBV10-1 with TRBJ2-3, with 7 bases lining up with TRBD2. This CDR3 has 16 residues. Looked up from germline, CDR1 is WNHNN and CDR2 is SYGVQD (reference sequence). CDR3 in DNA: TGCGCCAGCAGTGAGTTGGGTAGGGACTACACAGATGCGCAGTATTTT. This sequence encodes CASSELGRDYTDAQYF.

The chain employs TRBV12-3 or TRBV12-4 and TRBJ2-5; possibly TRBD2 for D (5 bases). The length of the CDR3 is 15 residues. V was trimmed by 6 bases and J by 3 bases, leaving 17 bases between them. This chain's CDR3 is CASSPTSVTKETQYF. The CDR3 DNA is TGTGCCAGCAGCCCCACTAGTGTAACCAAAGAGACCCAGTACTTC.

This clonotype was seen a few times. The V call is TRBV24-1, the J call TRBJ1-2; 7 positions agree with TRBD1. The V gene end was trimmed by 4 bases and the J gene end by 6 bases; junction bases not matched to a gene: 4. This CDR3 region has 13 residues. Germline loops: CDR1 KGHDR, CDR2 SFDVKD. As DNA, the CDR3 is TGTGCCACCAGTGAGTCCGGGACAGATGGCTACACCTTC. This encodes CATSESGTDGYTF.

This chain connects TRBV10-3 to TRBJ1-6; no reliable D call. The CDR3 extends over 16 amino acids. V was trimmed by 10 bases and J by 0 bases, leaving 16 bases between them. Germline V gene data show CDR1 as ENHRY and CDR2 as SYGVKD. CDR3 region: CAKWENVSSYNSPLHF. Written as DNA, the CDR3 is TGTGCCAAATGGGAGAATGTCAGCTCCTATAATTCACCCCTCCACTTT.

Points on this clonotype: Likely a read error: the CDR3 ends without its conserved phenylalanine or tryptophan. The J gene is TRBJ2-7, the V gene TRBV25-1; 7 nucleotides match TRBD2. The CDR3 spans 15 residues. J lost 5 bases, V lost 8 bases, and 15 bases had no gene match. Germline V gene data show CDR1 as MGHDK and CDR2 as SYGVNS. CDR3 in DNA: TGTGCCAGCTCACCATTGGCGGGAGAAGTGCACGAGCAGTACTCC. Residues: CASSPLAGEVHEQYS.

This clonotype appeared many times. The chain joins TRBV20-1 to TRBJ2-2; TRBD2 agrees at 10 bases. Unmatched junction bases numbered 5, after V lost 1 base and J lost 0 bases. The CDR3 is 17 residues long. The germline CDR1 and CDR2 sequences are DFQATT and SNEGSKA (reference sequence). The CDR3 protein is CSARGTSGNTNTGELFF. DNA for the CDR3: TGCAGTGCTAGAGGGACTAGCGGAAATACGAACACCGGGGAGCTGTTTTTT.

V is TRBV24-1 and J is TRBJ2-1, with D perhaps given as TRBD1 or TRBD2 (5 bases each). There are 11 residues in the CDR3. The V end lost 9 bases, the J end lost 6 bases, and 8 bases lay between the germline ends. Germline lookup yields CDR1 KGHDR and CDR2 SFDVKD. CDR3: CATRGVNEQFF. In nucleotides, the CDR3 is TGTGCCACCCGAGGGGTCAATGAGCAGTTCTTC.

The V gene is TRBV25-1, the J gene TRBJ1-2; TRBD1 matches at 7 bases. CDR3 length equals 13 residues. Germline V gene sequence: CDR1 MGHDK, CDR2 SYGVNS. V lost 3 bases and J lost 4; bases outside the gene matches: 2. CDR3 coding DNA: TGTGCCAGCAGTGAGGGGACAGCCTATGGCTACACCTTC. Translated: CASSEGTAYGYTF.

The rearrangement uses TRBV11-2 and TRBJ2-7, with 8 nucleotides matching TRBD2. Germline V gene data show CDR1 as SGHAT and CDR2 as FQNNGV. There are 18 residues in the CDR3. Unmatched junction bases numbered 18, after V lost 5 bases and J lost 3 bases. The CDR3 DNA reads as TGTGCCAGCAGCGCAGTGTGGCGGGAGGCGAGGTCGCACTACGAGCAGTACTTC. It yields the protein CASSAVWREARSHYEQYF.

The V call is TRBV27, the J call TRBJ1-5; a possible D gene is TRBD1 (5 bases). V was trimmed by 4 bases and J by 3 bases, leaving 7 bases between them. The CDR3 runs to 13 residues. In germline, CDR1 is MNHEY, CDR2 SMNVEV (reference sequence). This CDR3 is CASSWGNNQPQHF. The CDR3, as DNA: TGTGCCAGCAGTTGGGGGAACAATCAGCCCCAGCATTTT.

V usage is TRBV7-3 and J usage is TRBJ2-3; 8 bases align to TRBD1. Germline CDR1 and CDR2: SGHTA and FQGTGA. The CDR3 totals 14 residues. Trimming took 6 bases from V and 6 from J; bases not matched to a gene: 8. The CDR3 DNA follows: TGTGCCAGCAGTTTTCAGGGGGCGGGTGATACGCAGTATTTT. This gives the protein CASSFQGAGDTQYF.

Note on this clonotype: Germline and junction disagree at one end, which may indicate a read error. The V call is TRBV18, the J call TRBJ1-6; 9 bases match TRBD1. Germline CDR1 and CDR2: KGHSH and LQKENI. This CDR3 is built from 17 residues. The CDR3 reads CVSSPLQGTGYNSPLHF. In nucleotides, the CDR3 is TGTGTCAGCTCACCCCTCCAGGGGACAGGGTACAATTCACCCCTCCACTTT.

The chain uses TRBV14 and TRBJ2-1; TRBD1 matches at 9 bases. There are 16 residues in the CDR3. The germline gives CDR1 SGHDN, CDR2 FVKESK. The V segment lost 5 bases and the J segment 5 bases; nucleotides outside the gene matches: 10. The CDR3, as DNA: TGTGCCAGCAGCTCTCTGCCGGGACAGGGACACAATGAGCAGTTCTTC. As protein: CASSSLPGQGHNEQFF. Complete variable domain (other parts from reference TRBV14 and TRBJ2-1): EAGVTQFPSHSVIEKGQTVTLRCDPISGHDNLYWYRRVMGKEIKFLLHFVKESKQDESGMPNNRFLAERTGGTYSTLKVQPAELEDSGVYFCASSSLPGQGHNEQFFGPGTRLTVL.

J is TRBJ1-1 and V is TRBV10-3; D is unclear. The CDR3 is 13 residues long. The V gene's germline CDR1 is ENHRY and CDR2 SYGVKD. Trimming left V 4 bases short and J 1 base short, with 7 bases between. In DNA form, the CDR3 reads TGTGCCATCAGTGCCATAGAGAACACTGAAGCTTTCTTT. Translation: CAISAIENTEAFF.

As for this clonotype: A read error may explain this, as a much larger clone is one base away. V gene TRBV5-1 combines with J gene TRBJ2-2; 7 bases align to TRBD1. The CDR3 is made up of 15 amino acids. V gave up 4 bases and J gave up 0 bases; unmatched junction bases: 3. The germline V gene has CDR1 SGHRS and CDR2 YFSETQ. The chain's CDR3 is CASSPDRANTGELFF. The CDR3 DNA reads TGCGCCAGCAGCCCCGACAGGGCGAACACCGGGGAGCTGTTTTTT.

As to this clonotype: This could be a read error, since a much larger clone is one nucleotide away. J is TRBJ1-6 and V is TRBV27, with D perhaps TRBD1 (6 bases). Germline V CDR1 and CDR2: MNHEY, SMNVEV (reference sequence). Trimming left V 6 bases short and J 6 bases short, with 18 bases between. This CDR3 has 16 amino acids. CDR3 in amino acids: CASSRSPRGSNSPLHF. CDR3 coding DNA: TGTGCCAGCAGCCGATCCCCAAGGGGGAGTAATTCACCCCTCCACTTT.

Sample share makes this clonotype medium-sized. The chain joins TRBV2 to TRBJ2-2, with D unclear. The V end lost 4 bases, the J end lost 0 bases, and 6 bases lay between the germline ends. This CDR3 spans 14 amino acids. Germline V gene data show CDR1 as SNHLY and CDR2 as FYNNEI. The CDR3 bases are TGTGCCAGCAGTGTCCAGGCGAACACCGGGGAGCTGTTTTTT. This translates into CASSVQANTGELFF.

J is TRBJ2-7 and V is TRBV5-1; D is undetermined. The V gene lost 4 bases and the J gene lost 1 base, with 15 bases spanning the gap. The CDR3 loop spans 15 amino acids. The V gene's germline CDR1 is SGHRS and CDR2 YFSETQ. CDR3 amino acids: CASSAQDLQSYEQYF. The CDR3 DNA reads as TGCGCCAGCAGCGCCCAGGACCTCCAATCCTACGAGCAGTACTTC.

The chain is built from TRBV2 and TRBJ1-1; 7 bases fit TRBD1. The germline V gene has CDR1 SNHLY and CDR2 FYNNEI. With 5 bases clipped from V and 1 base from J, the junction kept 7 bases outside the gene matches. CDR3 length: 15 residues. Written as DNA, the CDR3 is TGTGCCAGCAGTCTACAGACAGGGAGGAACACTGAAGCTTTCTTT. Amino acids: CASSLQTGRNTEAFF.

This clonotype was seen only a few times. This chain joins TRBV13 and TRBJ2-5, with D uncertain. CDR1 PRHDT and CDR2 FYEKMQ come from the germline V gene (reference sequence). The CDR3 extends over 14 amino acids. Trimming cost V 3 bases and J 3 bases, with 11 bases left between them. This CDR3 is CASSFEAEKETQYF. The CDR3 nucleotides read TGTGCCAGCAGCTTTGAGGCTGAAAAAGAGACCCAGTACTTC. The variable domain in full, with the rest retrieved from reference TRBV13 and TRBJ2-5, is AAGVIQSPRHLIKEKRETATLKCYPIPRHDTVYWYQQGPGQDPQFLISFYEKMQSDKGSIPDRFSAQQFSDYHSELNMSSLELGDSALYFCASSFEAEKETQYFGPGTRLLVL.

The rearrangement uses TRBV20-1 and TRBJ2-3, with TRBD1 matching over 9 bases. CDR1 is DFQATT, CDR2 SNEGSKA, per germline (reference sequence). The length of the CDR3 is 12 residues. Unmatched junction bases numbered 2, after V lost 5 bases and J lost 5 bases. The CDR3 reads CSAPGQGDTQYF. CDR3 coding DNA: TGCAGTGCTCCGGGACAGGGAGATACGCAGTATTTT.

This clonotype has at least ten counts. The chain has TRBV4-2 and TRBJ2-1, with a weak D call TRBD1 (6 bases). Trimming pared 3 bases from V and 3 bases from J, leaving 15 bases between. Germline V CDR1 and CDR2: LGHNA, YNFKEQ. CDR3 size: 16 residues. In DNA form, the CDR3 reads TGTGCCAGCAGCCATTACCGGGACAATAACTACAATGAGCAGTTCTTC. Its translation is CASSHYRDNNYNEQFF.

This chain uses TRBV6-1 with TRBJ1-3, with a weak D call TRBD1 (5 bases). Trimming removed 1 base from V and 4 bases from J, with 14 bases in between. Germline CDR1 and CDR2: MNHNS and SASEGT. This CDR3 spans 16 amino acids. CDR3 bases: TGTGCCAGCAGTGAAGTAGCGGGGGGTTTAGGAAACACCATATATTTT. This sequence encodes CASSEVAGGLGNTIYF.

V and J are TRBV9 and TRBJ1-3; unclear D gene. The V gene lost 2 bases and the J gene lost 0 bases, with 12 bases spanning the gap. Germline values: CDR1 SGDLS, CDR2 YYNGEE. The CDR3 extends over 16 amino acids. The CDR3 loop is CASSVGSSGSGNTIYF. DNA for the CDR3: TGTGCCAGCAGCGTTGGTAGCTCCGGCTCTGGAAACACCATATATTTT. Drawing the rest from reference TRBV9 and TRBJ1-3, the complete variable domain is DSGVTQTPKHLITATGQRVTLRCSPRSGDLSVYWYQQSLDQGLQFLIQYYNGEERAKGNILERFSAQQFPDLHSELNLSSLELGDSALYFCASSVGSSGSGNTIYFGEGSWLTVV.